This T cell receptor (beta chain) was observed in a study of identifying expanded T cells in peripheral blood. Libraries were prepared by immunoSEQ multiplex PCR; TCRdb keeps only in-frame clonotypes and omits some of them. This sample yields some 100,000 clones, of which approximately 89% are seen a single time; approximately 5.7% belongs to the top ten. Germline V CDR1 and CDR2: KGHSH, LQKENI. This CDR3 comprises 14 residues. Trimming took 4 bases from V and 5 from J, leaving 12 bases between them. During the collection period, no donor immune events like infections were recorded. Material: blood. The TCR originated in a person between 18 and 75 years old in good health. This chain joins TRBV18 and TRBJ2-1, with D tentatively TRBD1 (5 bases). For the CDR3, the DNA is TGTGCCAGCTCACTAATGACAGTTCACAATGAGCAGTTCTTC. Translation gives CASSLMTVHNEQFF.